Below, 24 T cell receptor beta chains from the same sample are listed, as sequenced in a study of T cell repertoires in ileal Crohn's disease. TCRdb's copy holds only in-frame clones and misses some; the assay was immunoSEQ multiplex PCR. This sample has roughly 14,000 clones, with 78% found just once. The specimen was ileal tissue. Receptor source: an adult with Crohn's disease.

This chain joins TRBV6-1 and TRBJ2-5, with 9 bases fitting TRBD2. Germline assignment: CDR1 MNHNS and CDR2 SASEGT. V shed 4 bases and J 2 bases; nucleotides not matched to a gene: 2. The CDR3 consists of 14 residues. Here the CDR3 DNA reads TGTGCCAGCAGTGGGGCGGGGGGGCAAGAGACCCAGTACTTC. The encoded protein is CASSGAGGQETQYF.

This clone showed up just a few times. The genes are TRBV28 and TRBJ1-6; D not certain. The length of the CDR3 is 17 residues. With 6 bases removed from V and 4 bases from J, the gap between germline ends came to 19 bases. Germline V gene sequence: CDR1 MDHEN, CDR2 SYDVKM. The CDR3 spells CASRTMLGSGYNSPLHF. The CDR3 DNA sequence: TGTGCCAGCAGAACCATGCTCGGGTCCGGGTATAATTCACCCCTCCACTTT.

V and J are TRBV5-1 and TRBJ1-1; TRBD1 matches 9 bases. J was trimmed by 4 bases and V by 4 bases; bases with no gene match: 8. CDR1 and CDR2 (germline): SGHRS, YFSETQ. There are 15 residues in the CDR3. The CDR3 nucleotides read TGCGCCAGCAGCCCGATACAGGGGGCGGGCACTGAAGCTTTCTTT. The encoded protein is CASSPIQGAGTEAFF. The complete variable domain, with remaining parts taken from reference TRBV5-1 and TRBJ1-1, reads KAGVTQTPRYLIKTRGQQVTLSCSPISGHRSVSWYQQTPGQGLQFLFEYFSETQRNKGNFPGRFSGRQFSNSRSEMNVSTLELGDSALYLCASSPIQGAGTEAFFGQGTRLTVV.

V usage is TRBV5-4 and J usage is TRBJ2-5; 10 nucleotides line up with TRBD1. This CDR3 region has 15 residues. Trimming cost V 3 bases and J 4 bases; bases outside gene matches: 6. Germline V gene data show CDR1 as SGHNT and CDR2 as YYREEE (reference sequence). CDR3 loop: CASSSRQGARETQYF. CDR3 nucleotides: TGTGCCAGCAGCTCCAGACAGGGGGCGCGAGAGACCCAGTACTTC.

This chain connects TRBV5-1 to TRBJ2-2; D possibly corresponds to TRBD1 (6 bases). V was clipped by 4 bases and J by 0 bases, with 13 bases between them. Looked up from germline, CDR1 is SGHRS and CDR2 is YFSETQ. The CDR3 loop spans 16 amino acids. The CDR3 coding sequence is TGCGCCAGCAGCACCGGACAGCTCGCGAACACCGGGGAGCTGTTTTTT. It codes for CASSTGQLANTGELFF.

The V gene is TRBV27, the J gene TRBJ2-2; the match to TRBD1 covers 9 bases. The V and J ends lost 5 bases and 5 bases, in that order; junction bases with no gene match: 9. CDR3 length equals 16 residues. Germline CDR1 MNHEY, CDR2 SMNVEV (reference sequence). The CDR3 nucleotides are TGTGCCAGCAGTGCGCCCTGGACAGGGGTAACCGGGGAGCTGTTTTTT. This encodes CASSAPWTGVTGELFF.

This clone is medium-sized by share. This chain links TRBV19 with TRBJ1-5, with D uncertain. Trimming stripped 3 bases from V and 0 bases from J, with 12 bases between. In germline, CDR1 is LNHDA, CDR2 SQIVND (reference sequence). The length of the CDR3 is 16 residues. CDR3 residues: CASSMSPGNSNQPQHF. CDR3 coding DNA: TGTGCCAGTAGTATGTCTCCGGGTAATAGCAATCAGCCCCAGCATTTT.

As concerns this clone: One end of the junction varies from germline; a read error may be responsible. The V call is TRBV7-9, the J call TRBJ2-5; 7 bases map to TRBD1. Germline-derived CDR1 and CDR2 are SEHNR and FQNEAQ (reference sequence). The CDR3 contains 19 residues. In DNA, the CDR3 is TGTGCCAGCAGCCTAGCCCGGGTGGCGCAGGGGACAGATCAAGAGACCCAGTACTTC. It yields the protein CASSLARVAQGTDQETQYF.

This chain links TRBV5-6 with TRBJ2-3; TRBD2 matches 13 bases. Germline lookup yields CDR1 SGHDT and CDR2 YYEEEE. The CDR3 is 15 amino acids. After removal of 4 bases from V and 7 bases from J, the junction contained 6 bases not matched to a gene. CDR3 nucleotides: TGTGCCAGCAGCGTTACTAGCGGGGGGGCCTATACGCAGTATTTT. It specifies CASSVTSGGAYTQYF.

The chain recombines TRBV28 with TRBJ1-5; D perhaps matches TRBD1 (5 bases). The CDR3 sequence is 16 residues long. V was shortened by 2 bases and J by 7 bases, with 18 bases between the two germline ends. Germline-derived CDR1 and CDR2 are MDHEN and SYDVKM. The CDR3 loop reads CASSLIEQALLQPQHF. Written as DNA, the CDR3 is TGTGCCAGCAGTTTAATAGAACAGGCTTTACTGCAGCCCCAGCATTTT.

This rearrangement joins TRBV28 to TRBJ1-6; D perhaps matches TRBD1 (5 bases). With 6 bases removed from V and 6 bases from J, the gap between germline ends came to 18 bases. CDR3 length: 16 amino acids. Looked up from germline, CDR1 is MDHEN and CDR2 is SYDVKM. CDR3 in DNA: TGTGCCAGCAGCCAAGCGGGGGTCGAACGTAATTCACCCCTCCACTTT. This gives the protein CASSQAGVERNSPLHF.

The CDR3 region has the DNA TGCGCCAGCAGCTACTCAGGGGGGGAAAAACTGTTTTTT. Translation: CASSYSGGEKLFF. The V and J genes are TRBV5-1 and TRBJ1-4; TRBD1 matches 7 bases. This CDR3 is built from 13 residues. The junction had 4 bases not matched to a gene; V was cut back by 3 bases and J by 8 bases. Germline CDR1 is SGHRS and CDR2 is YFSETQ.

This clone showed up just a few times. J is TRBJ2-3 and V is TRBV7-9; D ambiguous. Trimming took 6 bases from V and 2 from J, leaving 3 bases between them. The CDR3 totals 11 residues. Per germline, CDR1 SEHNR and CDR2 FQNEAQ (reference sequence). CDR3 amino acids: CASRYTDTQYF. For the CDR3, the DNA is TGTGCCAGCAGGTACACAGATACGCAGTATTTT. The full variable domain, rest sourced from reference TRBV7-9 and TRBJ2-3, is DTGVSQNPRHKITKRGQNVTFRCDPISEHNRLYWYRQTLGQGPEFLTYFQNEAQLEKSRLLSDRFSAERPKGSFSTLEIQRTEQGDSAMYLCASRYTDTQYFGPGTRLTVL.

This chain links TRBV5-4 with TRBJ2-7; TRBD1 aligns across 9 bases. This CDR3 has 17 amino acids. Per germline, CDR1 SGHNT and CDR2 YYREEE (reference sequence). V dropped 4 bases and J dropped 3; count of bases not matched to a gene: 14. DNA of the CDR3: TGTGCCAGCAGCGCCCTCTCCGCTACAGGGGGCTTCTACGAGCAGTACTTC. It yields the protein CASSALSATGGFYEQYF.

This sequence joins TRBV5-5 and TRBJ2-3, with 9 bases lining up with TRBD1. From germline, CDR1 is SGHKS and CDR2 YYEKEE (reference sequence). The J segment lost 4 bases and the V segment lost 1 base, leaving 4 bases of the junction unmatched. This CDR3 region has 15 residues. CDR3 sequence reads: CASSLFWDRADTQYF. CDR3 nucleotides: TGTGCCAGCAGCTTGTTTTGGGACAGGGCAGATACGCAGTATTTT.

The chain's CDR3 is CASSPESGKYEQYF. The CDR3 bases are TGTGCCAGCTCACCCGAGTCGGGAAAATACGAGCAGTACTTC. The chain carries TRBV18 and TRBJ2-7, with D possibly TRBD2 on 5 matching bases. The germline V gene has CDR1 KGHSH and CDR2 LQKENI. The CDR3 totals 14 residues. Trimming took 3 bases from V and 4 from J, leaving 13 bases between them.

This clone was found once. CDR3 in DNA: TGTGCCAGCAGCTGGAACAGGGGGGGCGGTCAGCCCCAGCATTTT. Amino acid sequence: CASSWNRGGGQPQHF. The chain carries TRBV7-2 and TRBJ1-5; 8 bases line up with TRBD1. The CDR3 has 15 residues. V shed 4 bases, J shed 6 bases, and the junction held 8 bases outside the gene matches. The germline V gene encodes CDR1 SGHTA and CDR2 FQGNSA.

CDR3 nucleotides: TGTGCCAGCAGCAGAGAGGGACAGCGTGCGTTGGAGACCCAGTACTTC. It yields the protein CASSREGQRALETQYF. This chain uses TRBV5-4 with TRBJ2-5, with 7 positions matching TRBD1. The CDR3 covers 16 residues. V lost 4 bases to trimming and J lost 5 bases; unmatched junction nucleotides: 14. Germline lookup yields CDR1 SGHNT and CDR2 YYREEE (reference sequence).

The V call is TRBV5-8, the J call TRBJ1-2; the D is unclear. V shed 7 bases and J shed 8 bases, with 12 bases lying between them. Per the germline V gene, CDR1 is SGHTS and CDR2 is YDEGEE. The CDR3 loop spans 11 amino acids. CDR3 DNA: TGTGCCAGCGGGTCCGGGTTCGGCTACACCTTC. Protein: CASGSGFGYTF.

The rearrangement links TRBV9 to TRBJ2-1, with 7 bases fitting TRBD2. The germline V gene has CDR1 SGDLS and CDR2 YYNGEE. This CDR3 is built from 16 residues. V was pared by 0 bases and J by 4 bases, with 7 bases of the junction left unmatched. The CDR3 coding sequence is TGTGCCAGCAGCGTAGGTCGAGCGGGGCTTTACAATGAGCAGTTCTTC. Translation gives CASSVGRAGLYNEQFF.

The V call is TRBV9, the J call TRBJ2-4; 13 positions match TRBD2. The V segment lost 0 bases and the J segment 4 bases; nucleotides outside the gene matches: 7. Per germline, CDR1 SGDLS and CDR2 YYNGEE. The CDR3 is 18 amino acids. The CDR3 DNA reads as TGTGCCAGCAGCGTAGTGTCCGGGACTAGCGGGGTGAAAAACATTCAGTACTTC. Translated: CASSVVSGTSGVKNIQYF.

This chain connects TRBV7-9 to TRBJ2-1; 9 bases agree with TRBD1. Germline V lookup: CDR1 SEHNR, CDR2 FQNEAQ (reference sequence). The CDR3 is 15 residues long. The ends lost 3 bases at V and 5 bases at J; junction bases unmatched: 5. The CDR3 spells CASSFGTGIHNEQFF. Written as DNA, the CDR3 is TGTGCCAGCAGCTTCGGGACAGGGATTCACAATGAGCAGTTCTTC.

V and J are TRBV28 and TRBJ1-4, with D perhaps TRBD1 (6 bases). This CDR3 spans 15 amino acids. Germline V gene data show CDR1 as MDHEN and CDR2 as SYDVKM. Trimming removed 6 bases at V and 0 bases at J, with 11 bases between. DNA of the CDR3: TGTGCCAGCAGCCAAACAGGGTCAACTAATGAAAAACTGTTTTTT. Protein sequence: CASSQTGSTNEKLFF.

The chain has TRBV5-4 and TRBJ2-6, with D perhaps TRBD1 (6 bases). The V end was cut by 4 bases, the J end by 0 bases, with 14 bases between. This CDR3 region has 17 residues. Germline CDR1 is SGHNT and CDR2 is YYREEE (reference sequence). DNA of the CDR3: TGTGCCAGCAGCCAGGGGACGGGAAGCTCTGGGGCCAACGTCCTGACTTTC. Translated: CASSQGTGSSGANVLTF.